The source of this TCR beta chain is a study of T cell responses to AZD1222 COVID-19 vaccine. Notes on the study in general: After two AZD1222 doses, spike-specific TCR breadth and depth rose versus day 0.

Trimming stripped 6 bases from V and 5 bases from J, with 14 bases between. CDR1 and CDR2 from the germline V gene are MNHEY and SVGAGI. This CDR3 spans 14 amino acids. This clone is a singleton in its sample. Its specificity is not known. Method: immunoSEQ multiplex PCR; TCRdb's copy keeps in-frame clones and lacks some. Here the sample spans about 130,000 clones, 88% being singletons. Sequences were derived from peripheral blood, sampled 28 days after the second AZD1222 dose. V and J are TRBV6-5 and TRBJ2-1; TRBD2 is a possible D gene (5 bases). The TCR originated in an adult who received the AZD1222 COVID-19 vaccine. CDR3 in DNA: TGTGCCAGCAGACGGGAAACTAATCACAATGAGCAGTTCTTC. It specifies CASRRETNHNEQFF.